Listed here are 8 T cell receptor beta chains from one sample, sequenced in a study of a mutant IDH1 vaccine in newly diagnosed glioma. TCRdb keeps only in-frame clones here, not all; method: immunoSEQ multiplex PCR. There are around 50,000 clones in the sample; 88% occur only once, and 5.7% lies in the top ten. Time point given: week 35, safety follow-up. A single vaccine dose contained 300 ug of mutant IDH1 20-mer peptide, and topical imiquimod was used with it. These receptors have no identified antigens. This specimen consisted of PBMCs, obtained from a glioma patient whose treatment included an IDH1 peptide vaccine. These receptors came from a woman aged 40 to 50 with glioma.

This clone has just one count. The genes are TRBV7-9 and TRBJ2-1; 12 bases agree with TRBD2. The V gene end was trimmed by 5 bases and the J gene end by 8 bases; junction bases not matched to a gene: 4. Per the germline V gene, CDR1 is SEHNR and CDR2 is FQNEAQ (reference sequence). The CDR3 consists of 14 residues. CDR3 bases: TGTGCCAGCAGCCCTAGCGGGGGGGCCGATGAGCAGTTCTTC. It codes for CASSPSGGADEQFF.

The V call is TRBV10-3, the J call TRBJ2-7; TRBD2 aligns across 10 bases. In germline, CDR1 is ENHRY, CDR2 SYGVKD. CDR3 size: 15 residues. Germline trimming cut 2 bases from V and 5 bases from J; bases unmatched to any gene: 6. In nucleotides, the CDR3 is TGTGCCATCAGTGAGCTAAGCGGGGGGGGGAACGAGCAGTACTTC. It is translated as CAISELSGGGNEQYF.

This chain joins TRBV4-3 and TRBJ2-2, with 14 bases identical to TRBD2. The germline CDR1 and CDR2 sequences are LGHNA and YSLEER. This CDR3 region has 18 residues. V lost 4 bases to trimming and J lost 4 bases; unmatched junction nucleotides: 8. The chain's CDR3 is CASSRGTSGGGVTGELFF. For the CDR3, the DNA is TGCGCCAGCAGCCGAGGGACTAGCGGGGGCGGCGTCACCGGGGAGCTGTTTTTT.

J is TRBJ1-2 and V is TRBV14, with D unclear. The ends were cut back, 0 bases at V and 3 bases at J, with 5 bases in the middle. Germline V gene sequence: CDR1 SGHDN, CDR2 FVKESK. This CDR3 contains 13 residues. The CDR3 coding sequence is TGTGCCAGCAGCCAAGAGCGGCACTATGGCTACACCTTC. This gives the protein CASSQERHYGYTF.

As DNA, the CDR3 is TGTGCCAGCAGCCAGTTCTCAGCGGGAGGGGAGACCCAGTACTTC. It translates to CASSQFSAGGETQYF. The chain combines TRBV14 with TRBJ2-5, with 10 bases aligning to TRBD2. This CDR3 region has 15 residues. The germline CDR1 and CDR2 sequences are SGHDN and FVKESK. V gave up 3 bases and J gave up 5 bases; unmatched junction bases: 6.

The chain couples TRBV6-1 to TRBJ2-3; 7 bases line up with TRBD1. Germline V gives CDR1 MNHNS, CDR2 SASEGT. The CDR3 is 15 amino acids. J was trimmed by 0 bases and V by 10 bases; bases with no gene match: 10. The CDR3 coding sequence is TGTGCCACCGGAGTGGGACAGACAAGCACAGATACGCAGTATTTT. It specifies CATGVGQTSTDTQYF.

The rearrangement links TRBV12-5 to TRBJ2-3, with D possibly matching TRBD1 (5 bases). With 7 bases removed from V and 2 bases from J, the gap between germline ends came to 16 bases. CDR3 length: 15 amino acids. CDR1 and CDR2 (germline): LGHNT, FRNRAP. Here the CDR3 reads CASDGAAGNTDTQYF. The DNA for the CDR3 is TGTGCTAGTGACGGCGCGGCAGGGAACACAGATACGCAGTATTTT.

The genes are TRBV11-2 and TRBJ2-5, with D unclear. The V end lost 4 bases, the J end lost 2 bases, and 17 bases lay between the germline ends. This CDR3 contains 16 residues. Per germline, CDR1 SGHAT and CDR2 FQNNGV. DNA for the CDR3: TGTGCCAGCAGCTCCCCCCGTTGGCGCAGTCAAGAGACCCAGTACTTC. Amino acid sequence: CASSSPRWRSQETQYF.